This T cell receptor beta chain was found in a study of somatic mutations in cytotoxic T cells in rheumatoid arthritis. About the research overall: Sorting by flow gave nearly 100% purity for some V beta antibody-stained T-cell populations, including V beta1+ cells sequenced for TCRB.

Concerning this clone: No antigen is known for it.

As handled by the study authors: Patient CD8+ clones bigger than 1% seldom lined up with published virus-specific TCRB sequences. The repertoire was sequenced with immunoSEQ multiplex PCR; TCRdb's copy has only in-frame clones and lacks some. V, J and clone size are taken as reported in that table, and D and trimming were inferred from the DNA itself. This table holds some 18,000 clones, about three quarters found once. Notes on the study in general: A single CD8+ clone exceeded 20% of CD8+ cells in about an eighth of the roughly 65 patients. Age-matched healthy controls and rheumatoid arthritis patients had CD8+ T-cell clonality that did not differ significantly.

The germline CDR1 and CDR2 sequences are SEHNR and FQNEAQ (reference sequence). This CDR3 has 13 residues. Trimming took 8 bases from V and 2 from J, leaving 12 bases between them. The rearrangement links TRBV7-9 to TRBJ1-2, with D perhaps TRBD1 (5 bases). Sequences were obtained from CD8+ T cells sorted from blood. The TCR originated in an adult with rheumatoid arthritis. CDR3 bases: TGTGCCAGCGTCAGGGAGGGGAACTATGGCTACACCTTC. It encodes CASVREGNYGYTF.